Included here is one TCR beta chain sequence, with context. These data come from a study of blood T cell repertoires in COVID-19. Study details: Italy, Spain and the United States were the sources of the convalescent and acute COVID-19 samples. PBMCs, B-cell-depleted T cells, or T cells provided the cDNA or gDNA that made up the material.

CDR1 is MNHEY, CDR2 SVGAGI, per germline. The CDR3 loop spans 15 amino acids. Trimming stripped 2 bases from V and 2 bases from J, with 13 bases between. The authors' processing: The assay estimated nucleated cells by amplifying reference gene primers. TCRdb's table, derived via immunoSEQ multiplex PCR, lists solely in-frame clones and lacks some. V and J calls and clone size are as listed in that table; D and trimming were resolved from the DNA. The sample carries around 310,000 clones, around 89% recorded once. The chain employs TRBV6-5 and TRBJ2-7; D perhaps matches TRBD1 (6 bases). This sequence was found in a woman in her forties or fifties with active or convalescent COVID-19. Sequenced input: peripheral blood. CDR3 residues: CASSYGGQSAYEQYF. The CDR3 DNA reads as TGTGCCAGCAGTTACGGCGGACAGTCAGCCTACGAGCAGTACTTC.